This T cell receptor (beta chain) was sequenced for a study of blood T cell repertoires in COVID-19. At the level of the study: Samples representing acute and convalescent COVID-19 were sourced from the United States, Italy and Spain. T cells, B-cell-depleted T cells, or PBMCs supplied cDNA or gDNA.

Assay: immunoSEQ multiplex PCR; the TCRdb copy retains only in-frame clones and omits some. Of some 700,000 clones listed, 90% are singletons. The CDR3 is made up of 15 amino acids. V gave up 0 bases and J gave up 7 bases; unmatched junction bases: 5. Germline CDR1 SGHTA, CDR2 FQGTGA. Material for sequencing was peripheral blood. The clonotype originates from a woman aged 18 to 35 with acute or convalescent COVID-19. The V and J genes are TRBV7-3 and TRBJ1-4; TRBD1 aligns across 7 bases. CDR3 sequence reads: CASSLTGQPGEKLFF. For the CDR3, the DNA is TGTGCCAGCAGCTTAACGGGACAGCCTGGTGAAAAACTGTTTTTT.